This T cell receptor beta chain was sequenced during a study of PD-1 blockade in classical Hodgkin lymphoma. Sequenced by immunoSEQ multiplex PCR; TCRdb stores in-frame clones only, minus some. Among approximately 65,000 clones listed, about nine tenths were seen once. This clone showed up just a few times. What it binds is unknown. Study-wide results and caveats: Unlike CD8+ TCR diversity, which did not rise significantly by C4D1, CD4+ TCR diversity did. Newly diagnosed patients and complete responders had comparable diversity at baseline.

There was relapse after autologous stem cell transplantation in every patient, and there was variation in brentuximab vedotin exposure. Sequenced material: peripheral blood mononuclear cells (PBMCs), taken at baseline. The TCR originated in a human donor with classical Hodgkin lymphoma.

The CDR3 sequence is CASSATGGGPVEAFF. CDR3 nucleotides: TGTGCCAGCAGTGCGACAGGCGGGGGGCCGGTTGAAGCTTTCTTT. This rearrangement joins TRBV6-5 to TRBJ1-1; a weak D match, TRBD1 (6 bases). CDR3 length: 15 residues. The germline V and J ends were trimmed by 5 bases and 7 bases, with 20 bases remaining between them. The germline gives CDR1 MNHEY, CDR2 SVGAGI.